Listed below are T cell receptor beta chains from one sample, sequenced in a study of T cells in Graves' hyperthyroidism and ophthalmopathy. TCRdb passed the multiplex PCR reads through MiXCR, listing each CDR3 protein once. Here the sample spans around 500,000 distinct CDR3 sequences, 12% to 15% being singletons. The specimen sequenced was blood. All receptors derive from a woman between 40 and 55 years old with Graves' hyperthyroidism. The CDR3 runs from the conserved cysteine through the conserved F or W. A D gene is named only where the DNA matches it firmly. The listing skips clone size in some rows; elsewhere it reads once, few, many or a size class.

V gene	D gene	clone size	J gene	CDR3 protein	CDR3 DNA
TRBV28	TRBD1	many	TRBJ1-1	CASSLSPGQGNTEAFF	TGTGCCAGCAGTTTAAGTCCGGGACAGGGGAACACTGAAGCTTTCTTT
TRBV20-1	TRBD1	few	TRBJ1-4	CSAIYRDSLFPTNEKLFF	TGCAGTGCTATTTACCGGGACAGCCTATTTCCAACTAATGAAAAACTGTTTTTT
TRBV19	TRBD2	many	TRBJ2-7	CASRTGLAGSYEQYF	TGTGCCAGTCGAACTGGACTAGCGGGATCCTACGAGCAGTACTTC
TRBV4-2	NA	NA	TRBJ1-5	CASSQGVSGETGQPQHF	TGTGCCAGCAGCCAGGGCGTATCAGGGGAAACCGGGCAGCCCCAGCATTTT
TRBV3-1	NA	NA	TRBJ1-6	CASSVAEAPSHF	TGCGCCAGCAGCGTCGCGGAGGCCCCCTCCCACTTC
TRBV28	NA	many	TRBJ1-3	CASNELGGTGNTIYF	TGTGCCAGCAACGAATTAGGGGGGACTGGAAACACCATATATTTT
TRBV19	NA	many	TRBJ2-1	CASSILDSRRQFF	TGTGCCAGTAGTATTTTGGACTCCAGAAGGCAGTTCTTC
TRBV28	TRBD2	NA	TRBJ2-7	CASSLILAGGEGYEQYF	TGTGCCAGCAGTTTAATCCTAGCGGGAGGGGAGGGGTACGAGCAGTACTTC
TRBV13	NA	NA	TRBJ2-7	CASSLGISSYEQYF	TGTGCCAGCAGCTTAGGGATTTCCTCCTACGAGCAGTACTTC
TRBV7-9	TRBD2	many	TRBJ2-1	CASSLGPRLIAGMLIQSEQFF	TGTGCCAGCAGCTTAGGGCCCCGCTTGATAGCGGGAATGTTAATACAGAGTGAGCAGTTCTTC
TRBV9	TRBD1	many	TRBJ2-7	CASSKTGDIYEQYF	TGTGCCAGCAGTAAGACAGGGGATATCTACGAGCAGTACTTC
TRBV18	TRBD1	NA	TRBJ2-3	CASSPPTGTGSDTQYF	TGTGCCAGCTCACCGCCCACCGGGACAGGCTCAGATACGCAGTATTTT
TRBV7-9	NA	NA	TRBJ2-2	CASRKGGDSSATGELFF	TGTGCCAGCAGAAAAGGGGGAGACAGTTCGGCCACCGGGGAGCTGTTTTTT
TRBV10-3	TRBD1	once	TRBJ1-1	CAISARTGYEMNTEAFF	TGTGCCATCAGTGCGCGGACAGGGTACGAAATGAACACTGAAGCTTTCTTT
TRBV9	NA	NA	TRBJ1-6	CASSVESPPSYNSPLHF	TGTGCCAGCAGCGTAGAAAGCCCGCCCTCCTATAATTCACCCCTCCACTTT
TRBV20-1	NA	NA	TRBJ2-7	CSARAEGRTPEQYF	TGCAGTGCTAGAGCAGAGGGCCGTACCCCCGAGCAGTACTTC
TRBV7-3	TRBD2	few	TRBJ2-5	CASSPGLAGDETQYF	TGTGCCAGCAGCCCGGGACTAGCGGGAGATGAGACCCAGTACTTC
TRBV20-1	NA	NA	TRBJ2-2	CSARDSGSGELFF	TGCAGTGCTAGAGATTCAGGTTCCGGGGAGCTGTTTTTT
TRBV28	TRBD2	many	TRBJ2-1	CASSPRRGRSYNEQFF	TGTGCCAGCAGTCCGAGGCGCGGGAGATCCTACAATGAGCAGTTCTTC
TRBV28	NA	many	TRBJ1-5	CASRINSNQPQHF	TGTGCCAGCAGGATAAATAGCAATCAGCCCCAGCATTTT
TRBV28	TRBD1	NA	TRBJ2-1	CASSSRWTGLHNEQFF	TGTGCCAGCAGTTCACGCTGGACAGGGCTTCACAATGAGCAGTTCTTC
TRBV18	TRBD2	NA	TRBJ2-7	CASSPPSGTSGTYEQYF	TGTGCCAGCTCACCCCCATCCGGGACTAGCGGCACCTACGAGCAGTACTTC
TRBV12-3/TRBV12-4	NA	many	TRBJ1-1	CASSPSGGAFF	TGTGCCAGCAGTCCGTCTGGGGGAGCTTTCTTT
TRBV2	TRBD1	many	TRBJ2-1	CASSATGTGVSEQFF	TGTGCCAGCAGTGCCACCGGGACAGGGGTCAGTGAGCAGTTCTTC
TRBV3-1	TRBD2	many	TRBJ2-5	CASSRTGLGGETQYF	TGTGCCAGCAGCCGAACGGGACTAGGGGGGGAGACCCAGTACTTC
TRBV7-8	NA	many	TRBJ2-3	CASSLSERTDTQYF	TGTGCCAGCAGCTTGTCAGAGCGCACAGATACGCAGTATTTT
TRBV20-1	NA	many	TRBJ1-4	CSAGGEALTNEKLFF	TGCAGTGCTGGAGGGGAGGCACTAACTAATGAAAAACTGTTTTTT
TRBV5-1	TRBD2	few	TRBJ2-5	CASTGAGVRETQYF	TGCGCCAGCACCGGAGCGGGAGTGAGGGAGACCCAGTACTTC
TRBV27	NA	many	TRBJ2-1	CASSLWATNSYNEQFF	TGTGCCAGCAGTTTATGGGCCACAAACTCCTACAATGAGCAGTTCTTC
TRBV2	NA	few	TRBJ2-2	CASNRLNTGELFF	TGTGCCAGCAACAGATTGAACACCGGGGAGCTGTTTTTT
TRBV28	NA	many	TRBJ1-2	CASRWGAKNYGYTF	TGTGCCAGCAGATGGGGGGCGAAGAACTATGGCTACACCTTC
TRBV11-3	NA	many	TRBJ1-3	CASSVNGRNTIYF	TGTGCCAGCAGCGTAAACGGACGAAACACCATATATTTT
TRBV9	NA	NA	TRBJ1-1	CASGGGGRTEAFF	TGTGCCAGCGGGGGCGGGGGCCGGACTGAAGCTTTCTTT
TRBV7-3	NA	many	TRBJ2-5	CASSLGLRETQYF	TGTGCCAGCAGCTTGGGTTTACGAGAGACCCAGTACTTC
TRBV28	TRBD2	many	TRBJ2-1	CASSTGGPRYNEQFF	TGTGCCAGCAGTACGGGAGGGCCGAGGTACAATGAGCAGTTCTTC
TRBV7-2	NA	NA	TRBJ1-5	CASSPALGDQPQHF	TGTGCCAGCAGCCCAGCCCTGGGGGATCAGCCCCAGCATTTT
TRBV12-3/TRBV12-4	NA	NA	TRBJ2-3	CASGLKTQYF	TGTGCCAGCGGCCTTAAGACGCAGTATTTT
TRBV20-1	NA	many	TRBJ1-2	CSADYSGTPGGYGYTF	TGCAGTGCTGACTACTCCGGGACTCCCGGAGGCTATGGCTACACCTTC
TRBV6-1	NA	many	TRBJ2-7	CASSGGRANSYEQYF	TGTGCCAGCAGTGGAGGCAGGGCAAACTCCTACGAGCAGTACTTC
TRBV6-6	NA	few	TRBJ1-4	CASSYSTPQGTNEKLFF	TGTGCCAGCAGTTACTCTACCCCTCAGGGAACTAATGAAAAACTGTTTTTT
TRBV4-1	NA	few	TRBJ2-1	CASSQPWRGSGHNEQFF	TGCGCCAGCAGCCAACCTTGGAGAGGGAGTGGGCACAATGAGCAGTTCTTC
TRBV11-2	TRBD2	many	TRBJ2-3	CASSLDAAGGTDTQYF	TGTGCCAGCAGCTTAGATGCAGCGGGAGGAACAGATACGCAGTATTTT
TRBV19	NA	NA	TRBJ2-1	CASSSAGSQARNEQFF	TGTGCCAGTAGTAGCGCCGGGTCCCAGGCCCGAAATGAGCAGTTCTTC
TRBV5-1	NA	many	TRBJ1-2	CASSLGGSGNYGYTF	TGCGCCAGCAGCCTAGGAGGTTCAGGGAACTATGGCTACACCTTC
TRBV15	TRBD1	NA	TRBJ1-4	CATSKDRGSTNEKLFF	TGTGCCACCAGCAAGGACAGGGGGTCGACTAATGAAAAACTGTTTTTT